Following are 20 T cell receptor beta chains from one sample sequenced in a study of technical replicates of blood from a few donors. Clones were sequenced by immunoSEQ multiplex PCR, and TCRdb holds only the in-frame ones, with some missing. The data show tens of thousands of clones, about 91% seen once. Specimen: T cells isolated from PBMCs. All receptors derive from a human donor in good health. Some clones in this sample may be carry-over from other donors' samples.

V gene TRBV28 combines with J gene TRBJ2-2, with TRBD1 matching 7 bases. The CDR3 consists of 18 residues. Germline-derived CDR1 and CDR2 are MDHEN and SYDVKM. V shed 7 bases, J shed 3 bases, and the junction held 17 bases outside the gene matches. CDR3 DNA sequence: TGTGCCAGCATCCCCCAAATTTACAGGGGTGCGGACACCGGGGAGCTGTTTTTT. It encodes CASIPQIYRGADTGELFF.

This chain connects TRBV7-2 to TRBJ2-4; TRBD2 matches 11 bases. V shed 5 bases, J shed 2 bases, and the junction held 11 bases outside the gene matches. Germline V gives CDR1 SGHTA, CDR2 FQGNSA. The CDR3 is 18 residues long. The DNA for the CDR3 is TGTGCCAGCAGCGCCCAAAGCACTAGCGGGAGTTCCAAAAACATTCAGTACTTC. It specifies CASSAQSTSGSSKNIQYF.

This chain uses TRBV7-7 with TRBJ2-5, with 7 bases fitting TRBD1. With 5 bases clipped from V and 1 base from J, the junction kept 7 bases outside the gene matches. Per germline, CDR1 SSHAT and CDR2 FNYEAQ (reference sequence). This CDR3 contains 15 residues. CDR3 nucleotide sequence: TGTGCCAGCAGCCCGACAGGGCTGATCCAAGAGACCCAGTACTTC. Translation: CASSPTGLIQETQYF.

This clone was counted a single time. The chain combines TRBV19 with TRBJ1-5; unclear D gene. The length of the CDR3 is 16 residues. The V end was cut by 3 bases, the J end by 5 bases, with 17 bases between. Germline V lookup: CDR1 LNHDA, CDR2 SQIVND (reference sequence). The CDR3 DNA is TGTGCCAGTAGTATCTATGACAACCCCGTATATCAGCCCCAGCATTTT. This codes for CASSIYDNPVYQPQHF.

This chain links TRBV19 with TRBJ1-5; D is possibly TRBD1 (6 bases). The ends were cut back, 6 bases at V and 0 bases at J, with 9 bases in the middle. There are 14 residues in the CDR3. Germline CDR1 reads LNHDA; CDR2 reads SQIVND (reference sequence). CDR3 nucleotide sequence: TGTGCCAGTAGGGACAGCCTTAGCAATCAGCCCCAGCATTTT. It codes for CASRDSLSNQPQHF. Filled out from reference TRBV19 and TRBJ1-5, the complete variable domain reads DGGITQSPKYLFRKEGQNVTLSCEQNLNHDAMYWYRQDPGQGLRLIYYSQIVNDFQKGDIAEGYSVSREKKESFPLTVTSAQKNPTAFYLCASRDSLSNQPQHFGDGTRLSIL.

This chain connects TRBV11-3 to TRBJ2-3; D ambiguous. The CDR3 is made up of 14 amino acids. CDR1 is SGHNT, CDR2 YENEEA, per germline. V was shortened by 2 bases and J by 2 bases, with 8 bases between the two germline ends. The DNA for the CDR3 is TGTGCCAGCAGCTTAAAAGACTTCACAGATACGCAGTATTTT. This encodes CASSLKDFTDTQYF.

The V and J genes are TRBV28 and TRBJ2-3; no definite D call. Trimming left V 2 bases short and J 0 bases short, with 9 bases between. CDR3 length equals 15 residues. Germline V gene sequence: CDR1 MDHEN, CDR2 SYDVKM. The CDR3 sequence is CASSLSISSTDTQYF. The CDR3, as DNA: TGTGCCAGCAGTTTAAGCATCTCTAGCACAGATACGCAGTATTTT.

This chain links TRBV27 with TRBJ1-3; D gene uncertain. The V end lost 1 base, the J end lost 5 bases, and 12 bases lay between the germline ends. CDR1 and CDR2 (germline): MNHEY, SMNVEV (reference sequence). The length of the CDR3 is 15 residues. The CDR3 loop is CASSLYSGGRNTIYF. CDR3 DNA: TGTGCCAGCAGTTTATACTCAGGAGGCCGAAACACCATATATTTT.

The rearrangement uses TRBV5-6 and TRBJ2-5, with 15 nucleotides matching TRBD2. Germline V gene sequence: CDR1 SGHDT, CDR2 YYEEEE. The CDR3 extends over 15 amino acids. J was trimmed by 4 bases and V by 4 bases; bases with no gene match: 2. As DNA, the CDR3 is TGTGCCAGCAGCGGGGGACTAGCGGGAGGAGAGACCCAGTACTTC. Protein product: CASSGGLAGGETQYF.

The genes are TRBV28 and TRBJ2-1, with 7 nucleotides matching TRBD2. The CDR3 loop spans 16 amino acids. V was pared by 6 bases and J by 6 bases, with 14 bases of the junction left unmatched. The germline CDR1 and CDR2 sequences are MDHEN and SYDVKM. The CDR3 is CASSPLGGSKVNEQFF. The CDR3 nucleotides are TGTGCCAGCAGCCCACTGGGCGGGAGTAAAGTCAATGAGCAGTTCTTC.

This rearrangement joins TRBV7-9 to TRBJ2-7; 12 positions match TRBD2. Germline V gives CDR1 SEHNR, CDR2 FQNEAQ (reference sequence). Unmatched junction bases numbered 8, after V lost 5 bases and J lost 3 bases. The CDR3 is 16 residues long. CDR3 region: CASSTRLAGEYYEQYF. CDR3 in DNA: TGTGCCAGCAGCACGAGACTAGCGGGAGAATACTACGAGCAGTACTTC.

This rearrangement joins TRBV2 to TRBJ2-7; 7 nucleotides line up with TRBD2. V gave up 11 bases and J gave up 1 base; unmatched junction bases: 5. From germline, CDR1 is SNHLY and CDR2 FYNNEI. CDR3 length: 12 amino acids. The CDR3 bases are TGTGCCGACCGGGACTATTCCTACGAGCAGTACTTC. Amino acid sequence: CADRDYSYEQYF. The full variable domain, completed using reference TRBV2 and TRBJ2-7, is EPEVTQTPSHQVTQMGQEVILRCVPISNHLYFYWYRQILGQKVEFLVSFYNNEISEKSEIFDDQFSVERPDGSNFTLKIRSTKLEDSAMYFCADRDYSYEQYFGPGTRLTVT.

The J gene is TRBJ2-7, the V gene TRBV18; weak D call: TRBD1 (6 bases). The V end lost 0 bases, the J end lost 5 bases, and 14 bases lay between the germline ends. Germline CDR1 reads KGHSH; CDR2 reads LQKENI. CDR3 length: 15 amino acids. CDR3 loop: CASSPPVVRGHEQYF. The CDR3 coding sequence is TGTGCCAGCTCACCACCGGTGGTCAGGGGACACGAGCAGTACTTC.

This clone was recorded once. The chain is built from TRBV5-4 and TRBJ1-2; tentative D call: TRBD1 (5 bases). Trimming removed 4 bases from V and 4 bases from J, with 11 bases in between. Germline CDR1 is SGHNT and CDR2 is YYREEE (reference sequence). This CDR3 is built from 13 residues. The CDR3 spells CASSPDSGYGYTF. CDR3 in DNA: TGTGCCAGCAGCCCCGACAGTGGCTATGGCTACACCTTC.

The V gene is TRBV9, the J gene TRBJ2-7, with 13 positions matching TRBD2. Germline-derived CDR1 and CDR2 are SGDLS and YYNGEE. CDR3 length equals 15 residues. J lost 3 bases, V lost 4 bases, and 4 bases had no gene match. CDR3 region: CASSLGTSGNYEQYF. For the CDR3, the DNA is TGTGCCAGCAGCCTAGGGACTAGCGGGAACTACGAGCAGTACTTC. Complete variable domain (other parts from reference TRBV9 and TRBJ2-7): DSGVTQTPKHLITATGQRVTLRCSPRSGDLSVYWYQQSLDQGLQFLIQYYNGEERAKGNILERFSAQQFPDLHSELNLSSLELGDSALYFCASSLGTSGNYEQYFGPGTRLTVT.

The rearrangement links TRBV11-3 to TRBJ2-3, with 9 bases that match TRBD2. V dropped 4 bases and J dropped 4; count of bases not matched to a gene: 12. Germline values: CDR1 SGHNT, CDR2 YENEEA. The CDR3 runs to 17 residues. CDR3 sequence reads: CASSSQLAGASADTQYF. CDR3 nucleotides: TGTGCCAGCAGCTCACAGTTAGCGGGAGCGAGCGCAGATACGCAGTATTTT. The variable domain in full, completed from reference TRBV11-3 and TRBJ2-3, reads EAGVVQSPRYKIIEKKQPVAFWCNPISGHNTLYWYLQNLGQGPELLIRYENEEAVDDSQLPKDRFSAERLKGVDSTLKIQPAELGDSAVYLCASSSQLAGASADTQYFGPGTRLTVL.

This clone was observed once. CDR3 coding DNA: TGTGCCAGTAGTACGGACAGAACTCATCAGCCCCAGCATTTT. This sequence encodes CASSTDRTHQPQHF. The J gene is TRBJ1-5, the V gene TRBV19; D possibly corresponds to TRBD1 (6 bases). Deletions cut 4 bases from V and 5 bases from J, with 12 bases between. This CDR3 is 14 amino acids long. Germline CDR1 LNHDA, CDR2 SQIVND (reference sequence).

V usage is TRBV27 and J usage is TRBJ2-4, with D maybe TRBD2 (6 bases). This CDR3 has 15 residues. Trimming shortened V by 0 bases and J by 7 bases, and 13 bases separated the two germline ends. Germline CDR1 reads MNHEY; CDR2 reads SMNVEV (reference sequence). Here the CDR3 DNA reads TGTGCCAGCAGTTTATCGGAGCGGGTAAAGAACATTCAGTACTTC. It translates to CASSLSERVKNIQYF.

The chain has TRBV19 and TRBJ2-3; 9 nucleotides line up with TRBD2. Germline V gene data show CDR1 as LNHDA and CDR2 as SQIVND (reference sequence). Trimming at V came to 3 bases and at J to 2 bases, leaving 3 bases not matched to a gene. The CDR3 runs to 15 residues. CDR3 sequence: CASSILAGLTDTQYF. The CDR3 DNA sequence: TGTGCCAGTAGTATTCTAGCGGGACTCACAGATACGCAGTATTTT.

The chain employs TRBV5-8 and TRBJ1-1; 8 positions match TRBD1. V trimming: 2 bases; J trimming: 1 base; junction bases outside the gene matches: 4. Germline CDR1 and CDR2: SGHTS and YDEGEE. The CDR3 extends over 15 amino acids. The CDR3 bases are TGTGCCAGCAGCTTAGGTACAGGGGGGAACACTGAAGCTTTCTTT. Amino acids: CASSLGTGGNTEAFF.